One and the same sample provided the 22 T cell receptor beta chains below, sequenced in a study of T cells in Graves' hyperthyroidism and ophthalmopathy. The CDR3 regions of TCR beta were amplified from RNA transcripts. HTBI primers were used for first-round RT-PCR of the TCR CDR3. TCRdb recomputed calls from the multiplex PCR reads with MiXCR, one row per CDR3 protein. The sample carries approximately 210,000 distinct CDR3 sequences, about a sixth recorded once. Source material: blood. These TCRs come from a middle-aged man with Graves' hyperthyroidism.

This chain uses TRBV20-1 with TRBJ2-1; TRBD1 matches 11 bases. The CDR3 runs 14 residues. After removal of 4 bases from V and 8 bases from J, the junction contained 7 bases not matched to a gene. The germline V gene has CDR1 DFQATT and CDR2 SNEGSKA (reference sequence). The CDR3 reads CSATRTGGLDEQFF. In DNA form, the CDR3 reads TGCAGTGCTACCAGGACAGGGGGCCTGGATGAGCAGTTCTTC.

This clonotype was counted ten times or more. This chain uses TRBV28 with TRBJ2-4; 7 nucleotides line up with TRBD2. The CDR3 loop spans 13 amino acids. V was clipped by 4 bases and J by 6 bases; unmatched bases: 3. Per the germline V gene, CDR1 is MDHEN and CDR2 is SYDVKM. The CDR3 is CASSWRERNIQYF. CDR3 DNA sequence: TGTGCCAGCAGTTGGCGGGAGCGAAACATTCAGTACTTC.

This clonotype appeared a few times. This chain joins TRBV4-1 and TRBJ2-1, with 12 nucleotides matching TRBD2. The CDR3 loop spans 17 amino acids. The trim removed 2 bases at V and 4 bases at J, leaving 6 bases unmatched. The germline gives CDR1 MGHRA, CDR2 YSYEKL. The chain's CDR3 is CASSQSRLAGVYNEQFF. CDR3 nucleotide sequence: TGCGCCAGCAGCCAATCTCGACTAGCGGGAGTATACAATGAGCAGTTCTTC.

This clonotype was detected many times. The chain recombines TRBV11-2 with TRBJ2-1, with 14 bases fitting TRBD2. This CDR3 is built from 20 residues. J was trimmed by 6 bases and V by 2 bases; bases with no gene match: 15. CDR1 and CDR2 (germline): SGHAT, FQNNGV. This CDR3 reads CASSLISDGTSGRKVNEQFF. The CDR3 DNA is TGTGCCAGCAGCTTAATTTCAGATGGGACTAGCGGGAGAAAGGTCAATGAGCAGTTCTTC.

The chain uses TRBV11-2 and TRBJ2-1; D gene uncertain. Germline CDR1 and CDR2: SGHAT and FQNNGV. This CDR3 is built from 12 residues. V was trimmed by 2 bases and J by 7 bases, leaving 6 bases between them. CDR3 sequence: CASSLIVNEQFF. CDR3 bases: TGTGCCAGCAGCTTAATAGTAAATGAGCAGTTCTTC.

V usage is TRBV6-2 or TRBV6-3 and J usage is TRBJ2-5; D is uncertain. Germline loops: CDR1 MNHEY, CDR2 SVGEGT. V was cut by 2 bases and J by 5 bases, with 18 bases left in between. The CDR3 length is 16 residues. CDR3 coding DNA: TGTGCCAGCAGTTACAGCCCCCAGGAAGGTGGGGAGACCCAGTACTTC. Its protein product is CASSYSPQEGGETQYF.

This clonotype has a count of ten or more. The CDR3 loop reads CASSLDRQVFGTQYF. In DNA, the CDR3 is TGTGCCAGCAGCTTGGACAGGCAAGTTTTTGGGACCCAGTACTTC. The genes are TRBV11-2 and TRBJ2-5, with 7 bases matching TRBD1. The CDR3 length is 15 residues. V was pared by 3 bases and J by 7 bases, with 11 bases of the junction left unmatched. Germline-derived CDR1 and CDR2 are SGHAT and FQNNGV.

Details on this clonotype: With a much larger clone just one base away, this may be a read error. The J gene is TRBJ1-5, the V gene TRBV6-1; possibly TRBD1 for D (6 bases). Between the trimmed V and J ends, which lost 6 bases and 1 base, there was a span of 19 bases. This CDR3 spans 17 amino acids. Germline V gives CDR1 MNHNS, CDR2 SASEGT. The CDR3 nucleotides read TGTGCCAGCAGAATGCGAGATACAGGGATAAGCAATCAGCCCCAGCATTTT. The encoded protein is CASRMRDTGISNQPQHF.

This clonotype was seen many times. This chain connects TRBV15 to TRBJ2-5; 11 nucleotides align to TRBD2. The CDR3 sequence is 16 residues long. V lost 5 bases to trimming and J lost 5 bases; unmatched junction nucleotides: 10. Germline V gene sequence: CDR1 LNHNV, CDR2 YYDKDF (reference sequence). The CDR3 protein is CATSLSRTSGSETQYF. The CDR3 nucleotides read TGTGCCACCAGCCTCTCCAGAACTAGCGGGAGTGAGACCCAGTACTTC.

This clonotype was seen many times. The V call is TRBV5-1, the J call TRBJ2-2; 10 nucleotides agree with TRBD2. This CDR3 spans 17 amino acids. The V gene end was trimmed by 4 bases and the J gene end by 5 bases; junction bases not matched to a gene: 11. Germline loops: CDR1 SGHRS, CDR2 YFSETQ. The chain's CDR3 is CASSPEPSGSGTGELFF. For the CDR3, the DNA is TGCGCCAGCAGCCCCGAGCCTAGCGGGAGTGGTACCGGGGAGCTGTTTTTT.

This clonotype was recorded at least ten times. This chain uses TRBV29-1 with TRBJ2-5; 9 nucleotides agree with TRBD1. From germline, CDR1 is SQVTM and CDR2 ANQGSEA. This CDR3 is 13 amino acids long. The V gene end was trimmed by 7 bases and the J gene end by 3 bases; junction bases not matched to a gene: 6. CDR3 amino acids: CSGEGTGKETQYF. The CDR3 nucleotides read TGCAGCGGGGAAGGGACAGGGAAAGAGACCCAGTACTTC.

The V and J genes are TRBV7-9 and TRBJ2-6, with TRBD2 matching over 10 bases. Germline V CDR1 and CDR2: SEHNR, FQNEAQ (reference sequence). This CDR3 spans 17 amino acids. V dropped 4 bases and J dropped 0; count of bases not matched to a gene: 3. CDR3 sequence: CASSWTSGGSGANVLTF. The DNA of the CDR3 is TGTGCCAGCAGCTGGACTAGCGGAGGCTCTGGGGCCAACGTCCTGACTTTC.

This clonotype appeared many times. The V gene is TRBV12-3 or TRBV12-4, the J gene TRBJ2-7; 9 nucleotides align to TRBD1. The CDR3 is 14 residues long. Germline trimming cut 5 bases from V and 1 base from J; bases unmatched to any gene: 3. The CDR3 bases are TGTGCCAGCAGTACGGGACAGGGATCCTACGAGCAGTACTTC. This codes for CASSTGQGSYEQYF.

The table lists this clonotype with many counts. V and J are TRBV5-5 and TRBJ2-7, with D unresolved. Germline CDR1 reads SGHKS; CDR2 reads YYEKEE (reference sequence). The CDR3 is 13 residues long. V was cut by 4 bases and J by 3 bases, with 11 bases left in between. The CDR3 DNA is TGTGCCAGCAGCGCGGACGGGTTCTACGAGCAGTACTTC. Protein sequence: CASSADGFYEQYF.

This chain links TRBV2 with TRBJ2-1, with D unresolved. Germline CDR1 and CDR2: SNHLY and FYNNEI. Trimming cost V 3 bases and J 8 bases, with 11 bases left between them. The CDR3 is 13 amino acids. The CDR3 DNA follows: TGTGCCAGCAGTGACCCCTTAGGTTATGAGCAGTTCTTC. This encodes CASSDPLGYEQFF.

The chain joins TRBV3-1 to TRBJ2-5, with TRBD2 matching over 10 bases. Germline V gene lookup returns CDR1 LGHDT and CDR2 YNNKEL (reference sequence). This CDR3 spans 17 amino acids. The V segment lost 0 bases and the J segment 1 base; nucleotides outside the gene matches: 5. Here the CDR3 DNA reads TGTGCCAGCAGCCAAGACCCTAGCGGGAGCGGCCAAGAGACCCAGTACTTC. Protein: CASSQDPSGSGQETQYF.

The chain links TRBV28 to TRBJ2-6; no clear D. The V gene's germline CDR1 is MDHEN and CDR2 SYDVKM. V was cut by 7 bases and J by 1 base, with 14 bases left in between. The CDR3 totals 16 residues. CDR3 nucleotide sequence: TGTGCCAGCACCCACACCGCCGAATCTGGGGCCAACGTCCTGACTTTC. This sequence encodes CASTHTAESGANVLTF. Full variable domain (missing parts from reference TRBV28 and TRBJ2-6): DVKVTQSSRYLVKRTGEKVFLECVQDMDHENMFWYRQDPGLGLRLIYFSYDVKMKEKGDIPEGYSVSREKKERFSLILESASTNQTSMYLCASTHTAESGANVLTFGAGSRLTVL.

This clonotype was counted between two and nine times. CDR3 sequence: CASSPPTGLNEQFF. CDR3 coding DNA: TGTGCCAGCTCACCCCCGACAGGCTTAAATGAGCAGTTCTTC. The V call is TRBV18, the J call TRBJ2-1; perhaps TRBD1 as D (6 bases). V shed 3 bases and J shed 7 bases, with 13 bases lying between them. Germline V lookup: CDR1 KGHSH, CDR2 LQKENI. There are 14 residues in the CDR3.

This clonotype was detected ten times or more. The chain uses TRBV12-3 or TRBV12-4 and TRBJ2-7, with D possibly matching TRBD2 (5 bases). V lost 3 bases, J lost 0 bases, and 12 bases lay in between. This CDR3 comprises 15 residues. The CDR3 sequence is CASSFLSASSYEQYF. CDR3 sequence (DNA): TGTGCCAGCAGTTTTCTTAGCGCTAGCTCCTACGAGCAGTACTTC.

This clonotype was picked up a small number of times. Relative to the germline gene, one junction end is altered; a read error may explain this. This sequence joins TRBV3-1 and TRBJ2-1; D might be TRBD2 (6 bases). Looked up from germline, CDR1 is LGHDT and CDR2 is YNNKEL (reference sequence). The CDR3 has 12 amino acids. CDR3 amino acids: CASSQAGTLPLF. The CDR3 DNA is TGTGCCAGCAGCCAGGCCGGGACTTTACCTCTCTTC.

V gene TRBV2 combines with J gene TRBJ1-5; the D gene is possibly TRBD1 (6 bases). CDR3 size: 14 residues. V lost 6 bases to trimming and J lost 0 bases, with 9 bases between them. CDR1 is SNHLY and CDR2 is FYNNEI in the germline V gene. The CDR3 DNA reads TGTGCCAGCAGGACAGGACCTAGCAATCAGCCCCAGCATTTT. Translated, it gives CASRTGPSNQPQHF.

This clonotype was picked up many times. The chain links TRBV27 to TRBJ2-1; TRBD1 aligns across 9 bases. Germline values: CDR1 MNHEY, CDR2 SMNVEV (reference sequence). The ends lost 0 bases at V and 8 bases at J; junction bases unmatched: 8. This CDR3 is built from 16 residues. CDR3 residues: CASSLSWTGVRHEQFF. Here the CDR3 DNA reads TGTGCCAGCAGTTTATCGTGGACAGGGGTTAGGCATGAGCAGTTCTTC.